This T cell receptor (beta chain) emerged from a study of cytomegalovirus exposure and HLA in healthy donors. Study context: An early data release held approximately 80 million unique TCRs from HLA-typed donors. Regarding the study as a whole: With further analysis later on, most CMV-associated TCR beta chains appeared HLA-restricted. Among TCR sequences, most were rare, though some public TCRs appeared in many donors.

This clone has more than one count but fewer than ten. Its antigen remains unknown. PCR employed 60 Vbeta and 13 Jbeta primers. Data came from immunoSEQ multiplex PCR; TCRdb stores just in-frame clones and leaves some out. The sample lists some 130,000 clones, roughly two thirds occurring once. Healthy bone marrow donors made up the donors. The source is a man aged 30 to 45 in good health and CMV-seropositive. Sequencing was carried out using PBMCs.

The CDR3 DNA is TGTGCCAGCAGCTCGCGGACTAGCGGAGGTCCTACAGATACGCAGTATTTT. This encodes CASSSRTSGGPTDTQYF. The chain combines TRBV7-9 with TRBJ2-3; TRBD2 matches 10 bases. The J segment lost 3 bases and the V segment lost 4 bases, leaving 10 bases of the junction unmatched. The CDR3 is 17 residues long. Germline loops: CDR1 SEHNR, CDR2 FQNEAQ (reference sequence).